The entry that follows covers one TCR beta chain sequence. A multiplex PCR was run with 60 Vbeta primers and 13 Jbeta primers. In the original analysis: In a later analysis, of 80 million or so unique beta chains, about 10 million appeared in at least two donors. Using immunoSEQ multiplex PCR, the repertoire was profiled, and TCRdb retains in-frame clones only, with some absent. Clone size and the V and J calls come from that table; the DNA yielded D and trimming. The sample has over 120,000 clones; 70% are singletons. V shed 1 base and J 7 bases; nucleotides not matched to a gene: 10. CDR1 and CDR2 from the germline V gene are MGHDK and SYGVNS. The CDR3 covers 16 residues. This sample stems from a study of cytomegalovirus exposure and HLA in healthy donors.

The gene calls are TRBV25-1 and TRBJ2-1, with 7 positions matching TRBD2. The TCR comes from a woman between 55 and 75 years old in good health and CMV-seropositive. Sequencing input: PBMCs. CDR3 in amino acids: CASSEWGGSIGNEQFF. The CDR3 nucleotides read TGTGCCAGCAGTGAATGGGGCGGGAGCATTGGTAATGAGCAGTTCTTC.